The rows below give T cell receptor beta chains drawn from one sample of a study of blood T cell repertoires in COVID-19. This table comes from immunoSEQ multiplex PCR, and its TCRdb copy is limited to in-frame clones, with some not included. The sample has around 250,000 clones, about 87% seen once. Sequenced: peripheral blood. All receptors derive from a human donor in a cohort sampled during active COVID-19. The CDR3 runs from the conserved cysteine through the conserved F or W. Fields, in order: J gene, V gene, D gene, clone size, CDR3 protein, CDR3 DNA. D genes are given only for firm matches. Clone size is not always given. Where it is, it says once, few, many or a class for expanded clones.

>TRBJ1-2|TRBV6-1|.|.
CASSESPGIYGYTF
TGTGCCAGCAGTGAAAGTCCGGGGATCTATGGCTACACCTTC
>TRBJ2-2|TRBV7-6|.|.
CASTPFRDTGNTGELFF
TGTGCCAGCACTCCATTCCGGGACACAGGAAACACCGGGGAGCTGTTTTTT
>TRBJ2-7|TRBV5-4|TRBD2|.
CASSPGTSGGFSYEQYF
TGTGCCAGCAGCCCGGGGACTAGCGGGGGATTCTCCTACGAGCAGTACTTC
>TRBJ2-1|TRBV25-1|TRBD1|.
CASSGIRTGHEQFF
TGTGCCAGCAGTGGGATAAGGACAGGGCATGAGCAGTTCTTC
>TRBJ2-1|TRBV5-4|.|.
CASSLGGRNNEQFF
TGTGCCAGCAGCTTGGGCGGCAGAAACAATGAGCAGTTCTTC
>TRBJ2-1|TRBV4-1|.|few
CASSLVDEQFF
TGCGCCAGCAGCCTTGTCGATGAGCAGTTCTTC
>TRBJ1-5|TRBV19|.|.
CASRLEDYSNQPQHF
TGTGCCAGCCGGCTCGAAGACTATAGCAATCAGCCCCAGCATTTT
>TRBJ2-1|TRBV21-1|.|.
CASSKETGSSYNEQFF
TGTGCCAGCAGCAAAGAGACAGGAAGCTCCTACAATGAGCAGTTCTTC
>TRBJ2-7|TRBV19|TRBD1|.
CASTPGQEYEQYF
TGTGCCAGTACCCCGGGACAGGAATACGAGCAGTACTTC
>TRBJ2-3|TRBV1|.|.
CTSSQDLRSSASSTDTQYF
TGCACCAGCAGCCAAGATCTGAGGTCTAGCGCCTCTAGCACAGATACGCAGTATTTT
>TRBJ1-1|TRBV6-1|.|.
CASSEVTSRNTEAFF
TGTGCCAGCAGTGAAGTAACGAGTAGGAACACTGAAGCTTTCTTT
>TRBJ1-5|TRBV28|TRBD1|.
CASSLIGQGNQPQHF
TGTGCCAGCAGTTTAATCGGACAGGGGAATCAGCCCCAGCATTTT
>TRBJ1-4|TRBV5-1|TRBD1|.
CASSLVKGASNEKLFF
TGCGCCAGCAGCTTAGTGAAGGGGGCTAGTAATGAAAAACTGTTTTTT
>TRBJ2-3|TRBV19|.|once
CASDDGGPRYTQYF
TGTGCCAGTGACGACGGAGGGCCTAGGTATACGCAGTATTTT
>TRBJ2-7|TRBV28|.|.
CASSFGPAGVSYEQYF
TGTGCCAGCAGTTTCGGGCCAGCGGGCGTCTCCTACGAGCAGTACTTC
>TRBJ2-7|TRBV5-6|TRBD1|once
CVSSLVGTGAYEQYF
TGTGTCAGCAGCTTGGTTGGGACAGGCGCCTACGAGCAGTACTTC
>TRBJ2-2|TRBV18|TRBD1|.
CASSGTGHTGELFF
TGTGCCAGCTCCGGGACAGGGCACACCGGGGAGCTGTTTTTT
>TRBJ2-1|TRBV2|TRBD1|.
CASSELGTGGAGEQFF
TGTGCCAGCAGTGAACTGGGAACAGGGGGCGCGGGGGAGCAGTTCTTC
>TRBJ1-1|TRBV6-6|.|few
CASIRGWDEAFF
TGTGCCAGCATCCGGGGATGGGATGAAGCTTTCTTT
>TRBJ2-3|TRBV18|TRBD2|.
CASSPRASGGTDTQYF
TGTGCCAGCTCACCACGGGCTAGCGGGGGCACAGATACGCAGTATTTT
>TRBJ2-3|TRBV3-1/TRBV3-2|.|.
CASSSPRIGRTDTQYF
TGTGCCAGCAGCTCCCCCCGGATAGGGAGAACAGATACGCAGTATTTT
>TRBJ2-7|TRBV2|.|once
CASSDAGAGISWEQYF
TGTGCCAGCAGTGACGCCGGCGCGGGGATTAGTTGGGAGCAGTACTTC
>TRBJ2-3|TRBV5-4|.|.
CASSNRLVGLASTDTQYF
TGTGCCAGCAGCAACCGCCTAGTTGGGTTAGCTAGCACAGATACGCAGTATTTT
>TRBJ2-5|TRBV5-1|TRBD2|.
CASSLMTGGPQETQYF
TGCGCCAGCAGCTTAATGACGGGAGGCCCCCAAGAGACCCAGTACTTC
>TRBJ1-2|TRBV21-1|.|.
CASTPGGNRGKGGYTF
TGTGCCAGCACCCCCGGCGGCAACAGGGGTAAGGGCGGCTACACCTTC
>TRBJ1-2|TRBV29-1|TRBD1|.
CSVEGLTGDYGYTF
TGCAGCGTTGAAGGTCTGACAGGGGACTATGGCTACACCTTC
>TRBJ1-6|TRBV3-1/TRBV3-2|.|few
CASSLRWEGRFNSPLHF
TGTGCCAGCAGCCTTCGTTGGGAGGGGCGGTTTAATTCACCCCTCCACTTT
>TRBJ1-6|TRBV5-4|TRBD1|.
CASTDTGVRVTSPLHF
TGTGCCAGCACCGACACAGGGGTACGGGTGACTTCACCCCTCCACTTT
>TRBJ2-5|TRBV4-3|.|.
CASSQGGRGQGGRETQYF
TGCGCCAGCAGCCAAGGGGGTAGGGGGCAGGGAGGTCGGGAGACCCAGTACTTC
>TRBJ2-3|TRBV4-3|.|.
CASSQENLGRDTQYF
TGCGCCAGCAGCCAGGAAAACTTGGGGCGGGATACGCAGTATTTT
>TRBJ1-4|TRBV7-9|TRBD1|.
CASSTRDRVEKLFF
TGTGCCAGCAGCACCCGGGACAGGGTTGAAAAACTGTTTTTT
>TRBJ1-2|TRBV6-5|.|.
CASSYSPVNYGYTF
TGTGCCAGCAGTTACTCTCCAGTGAACTATGGCTACACCTTC
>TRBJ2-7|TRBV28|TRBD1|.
CASSSLGTGDYEQYF
TGTGCCAGCAGTTCCCTGGGGACAGGAGACTACGAGCAGTACTTC
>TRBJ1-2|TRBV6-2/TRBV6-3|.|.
CASSYREPILGNYGYTF
TGTGCCAGCAGTTACCGGGAACCCATATTGGGGAATTATGGCTACACCTTC
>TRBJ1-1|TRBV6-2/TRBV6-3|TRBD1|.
CASSYQGVNTEAFF
TGTGCCAGCAGTTATCAGGGGGTGAACACTGAAGCTTTCTTT
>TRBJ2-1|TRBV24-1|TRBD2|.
CATSDATRPGTRSDEQFF
TGTGCCACCAGTGATGCTACGAGGCCTGGGACTAGAAGCGATGAGCAGTTCTTC
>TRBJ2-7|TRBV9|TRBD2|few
CASSVGPAGGSYEQYF
TGTGCCAGCAGCGTAGGTCCAGCGGGGGGCTCCTACGAGCAGTACTTC
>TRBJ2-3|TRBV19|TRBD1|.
CASSNNRGRDTQYF
TGTGCCAGTAGTAATAACAGGGGAAGGGATACGCAGTATTTT
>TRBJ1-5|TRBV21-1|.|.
CASSYRGPGNQPQHF
TGTGCCAGCAGCTATCGTGGCCCGGGGAATCAGCCCCAGCATTTT
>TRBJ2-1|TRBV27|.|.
CASSPLGDSYNEQFF
TGTGCCAGCAGTCCTCTAGGGGATTCCTACAATGAGCAGTTCTTC
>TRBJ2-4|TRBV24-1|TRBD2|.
CATSDHLSGRAAKNIQYF
TGTGCCACCAGTGACCACCTTAGCGGGAGGGCCGCCAAAAACATTCAGTACTTC
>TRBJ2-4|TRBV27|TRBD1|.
CASSSRDRVGNIQYF
TGTGCCAGCAGTTCGAGGGACAGGGTTGGTAACATTCAGTACTTC
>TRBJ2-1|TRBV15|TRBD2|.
CATSRMRGVAGGINEQFF
TGTGCCACCAGCAGGATGCGGGGGGTCGCGGGAGGTATCAATGAGCAGTTCTTC